This passage covers 4 T cell receptor beta chains from one sample sequenced in a study of blood T cells in healthy people across ages. Using a J-beta primer mix together with a sample-barcoded 5' primer, a second PCR was run for roughly 6 to 11 cycles. MiXCR, run by TCRdb on the 5' RACE reads, gives a single entry per CDR3 protein. The table includes about 1,500,000 distinct CDR3 sequences, roughly 40% detected once. The specimen sequenced was blood. These receptors came from a woman aged 18-30 years in good health.

The genes are TRBV28 and TRBJ1-5; D call uncertain. The length of the CDR3 is 14 residues. The germline V gene encodes CDR1 MDHEN and CDR2 SYDVKM. The V end lost 3 bases, the J end lost 6 bases, and 12 bases lay between the germline ends. CDR3 residues: CASSLSPRRQPQHF. In nucleotides, the CDR3 is TGTGCCAGCAGTTTGAGTCCTAGGCGTCAGCCCCAGCATTTT.

This clonotype has more than one count but fewer than ten. The rearrangement joins TRBV5-1 to TRBJ2-1, with D possibly matching TRBD1 (5 bases). CDR3 size: 14 residues. V lost 4 bases, J lost 0 bases, and 8 bases lay in between. Germline values: CDR1 SGHRS, CDR2 YFSETQ. The CDR3 sequence is CASSPGYSYNEQFF. The CDR3 coding sequence is TGCGCCAGCAGCCCAGGGTACTCCTACAATGAGCAGTTCTTC. Full variable domain (outside the CDR3, taken from reference TRBV5-1 and TRBJ2-1): KAGVTQTPRYLIKTRGQQVTLSCSPISGHRSVSWYQQTPGQGLQFLFEYFSETQRNKGNFPGRFSGRQFSNSRSEMNVSTLELGDSALYLCASSPGYSYNEQFFGPGTRLTVL.

This chain links TRBV4-2 with TRBJ2-2, with 7 bases that match TRBD1. The CDR3 consists of 15 residues. With 4 bases clipped from V and 1 base from J, the junction kept 3 bases outside the gene matches. The germline V gene has CDR1 LGHNA and CDR2 YNFKEQ. CDR3 region: CASSPGQENTGELFF. As DNA, the CDR3 is TGTGCCAGCAGCCCCGGACAGGAGAACACCGGGGAGCTGTTTTTT.

About this clonotype: The DNA is omitted, as the CDR3 cannot be located on it reliably, and the CDR3 follows TCRdb's listing. The chain is built from TRBV6-5 and TRBJ2-5. Counting both end residues, the CDR3 totals 11 amino acids. Per the germline V gene, CDR1 is MNHEY and CDR2 is SVGAGI. The chain's CDR3 is CAGSSSGTQYF.